This TCR beta chain was obtained from a study of blood T cell repertoires in COVID-19. As for the study in general: Whether acute or convalescent, the COVID-19 samples came from the United States, Italy and Spain.

This CDR3 has 16 residues. Trimming shortened V by 2 bases and J by 3 bases, and 17 bases separated the two germline ends. Germline-derived CDR1 and CDR2 are SGHNT and YYREEE (reference sequence). The protocol was immunoSEQ multiplex PCR, while the TCRdb copy is restricted to in-frame clones and leaves out a portion. The sample shows about 190,000 clones, 84% of them seen only once. This clone was detected a few times. Individuals in the exposed group had encountered a COVID-19 case within 2 weeks preceding study entry. Sequencing was done on a sample of PBMCs or T cells enriched from blood (not recorded which). V and J are TRBV5-4 and TRBJ1-2, with D perhaps TRBD1 (5 bases). The sequence came from a woman in her twenties or thirties who had been exposed to COVID-19. This CDR3 reads CASSFVGGAGDYGYTF. CDR3 nucleotide sequence: TGTGCCAGCAGCTTTGTGGGGGGAGCAGGCGACTATGGCTACACCTTC. Filled out from reference TRBV5-4 and TRBJ1-2, the complete variable domain reads ETGVTQSPTHLIKTRGQQVTLRCSSQSGHNTVSWYQQALGQGPQFIFQYYREEENGRGNFPPRFSGLQFPNYSSELNVNALELDDSALYLCASSFVGGAGDYGYTFGSGTRLTVV.